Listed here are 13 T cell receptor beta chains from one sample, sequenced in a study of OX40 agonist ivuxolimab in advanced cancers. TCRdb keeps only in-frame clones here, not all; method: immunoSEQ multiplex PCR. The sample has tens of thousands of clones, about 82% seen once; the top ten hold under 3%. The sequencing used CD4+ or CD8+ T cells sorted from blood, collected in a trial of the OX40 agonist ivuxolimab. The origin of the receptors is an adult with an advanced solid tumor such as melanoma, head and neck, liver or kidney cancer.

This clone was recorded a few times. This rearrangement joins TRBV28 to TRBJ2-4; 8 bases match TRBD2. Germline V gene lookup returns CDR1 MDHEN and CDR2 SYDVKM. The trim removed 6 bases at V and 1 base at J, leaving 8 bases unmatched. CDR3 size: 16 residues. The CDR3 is CASSGGGQEAKNIQYF. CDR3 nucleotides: TGTGCCAGCAGCGGGGGGGGTCAAGAGGCCAAAAACATTCAGTACTTC. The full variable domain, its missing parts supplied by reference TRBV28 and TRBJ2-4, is DVKVTQSSRYLVKRTGEKVFLECVQDMDHENMFWYRQDPGLGLRLIYFSYDVKMKEKGDIPEGYSVSREKKERFSLILESASTNQTSMYLCASSGGGQEAKNIQYFGAGTRLSVL.

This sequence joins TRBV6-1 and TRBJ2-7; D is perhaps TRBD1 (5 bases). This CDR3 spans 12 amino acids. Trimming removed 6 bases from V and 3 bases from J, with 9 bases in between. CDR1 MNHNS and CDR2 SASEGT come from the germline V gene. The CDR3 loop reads CASRRGDYEQYF. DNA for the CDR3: TGTGCCAGCAGAAGGGGCGACTACGAGCAGTACTTC.

The CDR3: CASRGPTSSYNEQFF. The CDR3 DNA follows: TGTGCCAGCAGGGGACCGACCAGCTCCTACAATGAGCAGTTCTTC. This chain uses TRBV2 with TRBJ2-1; D assignment may be TRBD1 or TRBD2 (5 bases each). CDR1 is SNHLY and CDR2 is FYNNEI in the germline V gene. The germline V and J ends were trimmed by 6 bases and 0 bases, with 12 bases remaining between them. The CDR3 is 15 residues long.

DNA for the CDR3: TGTGCCAGCTCACCTCGGGGGGATATAGTCACAGATACGCAGTATTTT. It specifies CASSPRGDIVTDTQYF. The rearrangement uses TRBV18 and TRBJ2-3, with 7 bases aligning to TRBD2. The CDR3 has 16 amino acids. Germline CDR1 is KGHSH and CDR2 is LQKENI. Trimming cost V 3 bases and J 2 bases; bases outside gene matches: 8.

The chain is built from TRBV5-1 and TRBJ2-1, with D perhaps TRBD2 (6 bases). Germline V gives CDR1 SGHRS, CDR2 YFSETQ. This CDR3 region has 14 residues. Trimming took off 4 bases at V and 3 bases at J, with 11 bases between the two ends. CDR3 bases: TGCGCCAGCAGCCCACGGACTAACTACAATGAGCAGTTCTTC. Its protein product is CASSPRTNYNEQFF.

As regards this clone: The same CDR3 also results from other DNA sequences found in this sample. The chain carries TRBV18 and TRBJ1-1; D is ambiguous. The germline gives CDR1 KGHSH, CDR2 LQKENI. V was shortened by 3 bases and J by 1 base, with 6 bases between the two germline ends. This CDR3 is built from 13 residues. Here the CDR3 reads CASSPGRNTEAFF. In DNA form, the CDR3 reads TGTGCCAGCTCACCGGGCAGGAACACTGAAGCTTTCTTT.

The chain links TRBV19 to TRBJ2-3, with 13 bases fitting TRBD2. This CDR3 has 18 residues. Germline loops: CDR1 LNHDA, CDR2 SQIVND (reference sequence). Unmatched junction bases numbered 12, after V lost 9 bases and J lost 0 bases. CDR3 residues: CASSNRGTSGDSTDTQYF. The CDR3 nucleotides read TGTGCCAGCTCTAACCGGGGGACTAGCGGGGATAGCACAGATACGCAGTATTTT.

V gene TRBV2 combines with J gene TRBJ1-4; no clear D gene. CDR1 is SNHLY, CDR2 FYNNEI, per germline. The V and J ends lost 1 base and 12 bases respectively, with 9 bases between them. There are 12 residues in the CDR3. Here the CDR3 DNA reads TGTGCCAGCAGTGAAGGAGCCGTCCAACTGTTTTTT. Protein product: CASSEGAVQLFF.

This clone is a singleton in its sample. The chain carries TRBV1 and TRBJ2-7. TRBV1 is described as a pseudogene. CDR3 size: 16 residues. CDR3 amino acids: CTSSQQDNPTNYEQYF. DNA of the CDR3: TGCACCAGCAGCCAACAAGATAACCCTACAAACTACGAGCAGTACTTC.

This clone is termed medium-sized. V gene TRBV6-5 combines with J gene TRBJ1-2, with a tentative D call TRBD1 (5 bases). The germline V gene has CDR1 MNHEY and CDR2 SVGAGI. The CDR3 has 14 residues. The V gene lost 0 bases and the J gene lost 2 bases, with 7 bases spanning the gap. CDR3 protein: CASSYSAGNYGYTF. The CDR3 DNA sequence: TGTGCCAGCAGTTACTCGGCAGGGAACTATGGCTACACCTTC.

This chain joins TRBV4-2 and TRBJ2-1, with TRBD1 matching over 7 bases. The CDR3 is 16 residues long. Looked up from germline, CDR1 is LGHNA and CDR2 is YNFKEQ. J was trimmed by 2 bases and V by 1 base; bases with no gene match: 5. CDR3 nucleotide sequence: TGTGCCAGCAGCCAAGCTCGAGACAGGGCCTACAATGAGCAGTTCTTC. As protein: CASSQARDRAYNEQFF.

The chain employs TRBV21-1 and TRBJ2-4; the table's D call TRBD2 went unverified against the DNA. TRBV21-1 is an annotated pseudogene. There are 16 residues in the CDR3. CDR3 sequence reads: CASSPRFGGAKNIQYF. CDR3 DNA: TGTGCCAGCAGCCCCCGGTTCGGGGGGGCCAAAAACATTCAGTACTTC.

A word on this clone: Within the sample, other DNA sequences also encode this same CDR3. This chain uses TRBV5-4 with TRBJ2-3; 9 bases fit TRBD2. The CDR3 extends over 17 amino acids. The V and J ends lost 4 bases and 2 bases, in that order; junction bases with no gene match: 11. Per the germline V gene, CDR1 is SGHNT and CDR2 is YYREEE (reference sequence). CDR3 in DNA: TGTGCCAGCAGCCCCCGGCTAGCGGGGAAACTCACAGATACGCAGTATTTT. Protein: CASSPRLAGKLTDTQYF.